The source of this T cell receptor (beta chain) is a study of T cell repertoires in cytomegalovirus infection. About the study: Shared public TCR beta signatures pointed to both CMV infection and a matching HLA type.

Study observations and caveats: Cumulated frequencies of public TCR beta families served to identify carriers of CMV plus the relevant HLA. The study found HLA-C-restricted CMV-specific TCR beta clonotypes dominating the ex vivo response.

The CDR3 spans 13 residues. V was trimmed by 3 bases and J by 4 bases, leaving 9 bases between them. Using its own MiXCR run on the reads, TCRdb lists one record per CDR3 protein. This sample has roughly 600,000 distinct CDR3 sequences, with less than 25% found just once. This clonotype appeared many times. Its antigen remains unidentified. The sequence derives from a human donor in good health (CMV status not recorded). Some clones in this sample may be carry-over from other donors' samples. The chain links TRBV12-3 or TRBV12-4 to TRBJ1-2; D unresolved. The sequencing input was CD8+ T cells from PBMCs. CDR3 amino acids: CASSFGVGYGYTF. The DNA for the CDR3 is TGTGCCAGCAGTTTCGGTGTGGGCTATGGCTACACCTTC.